The following is a TCR beta chain sequence with its context. Its specificity is unknown. This record belongs to a study of cytomegalovirus exposure and HLA in healthy donors. CDR3 length: 18 residues. Trimming pared 3 bases from V and 3 bases from J, leaving 18 bases between. The germline V gene encodes CDR1 MNHNS and CDR2 SASEGT. The PCR contained 60 Vbeta and 13 Jbeta primers. The table came from immunoSEQ multiplex PCR; TCRdb's copy has only in-frame clones and leaves some out. Of about 130,000 clones listed, 75% to 90% are singletons. Findings of the study overall: In an earlier analysis, productive rearrangement rates for most beta V segments clustered near 90% or 30%. Solely CMV serostatus was available to characterize immune exposure.

When sampled, the donors appeared nominally healthy, though they likely had unrecorded immune exposures. V is TRBV6-1 and J is TRBJ1-6; no reliable D call. This receptor was identified in a man younger than 30 in good health and CMV-seropositive. The sequenced sample was PBMCs. CDR3 sequence: CASSEEVEPDYYNSPLHF. As DNA, the CDR3 is TGTGCCAGCAGTGAGGAGGTTGAGCCGGACTACTATAATTCACCCCTCCACTTT.